A single sample gave rise to the 23 T cell receptor beta chains below, sequenced in a study of technical replicates of blood from a handful of donors (TCRdb year 2017). Libraries were constructed by the immunoSEQ multiplex PCR assay. Sourced from immuneACCESS, this table was stored by TCRdb with only in-frame sequences that have V and J called. A share of the clones is absent; for the studies checked, an unresolved V gene accounts for under half, and the remainder has no known explanation. This sample holds fewer than 95,000 clones; approximately 94% were observed only once. The ten largest clones represent about 0.23% of the sample. The specimen sequenced was T cells isolated from PBMCs. The source is a human donor in good health.

In nucleotides, the CDR3 is TGCGCCAGCAGCTTGGTGTACAGGGCGGCACGGGGGACCCAGTACTTC. Protein product: CASSLVYRAARGTQYF. This chain uses TRBV5-1 with TRBJ2-5; D might be TRBD1 (6 bases). With 0 bases removed from V and 7 bases from J, the gap between germline ends came to 19 bases. The CDR3 totals 16 residues. The germline gives CDR1 SGHRS, CDR2 YFSETQ.

J is TRBJ2-4 and V is TRBV11-2; 7 bases agree with TRBD1. This CDR3 is 17 amino acids long. V trimming: 2 bases; J trimming: 1 base; junction bases outside the gene matches: 8. Germline values: CDR1 SGHAT, CDR2 FQNNGV. The DNA for the CDR3 is TGTGCCAGCAGCTTAACAGGGGAAATATTGGCCAAAAACATTCAGTACTTC. Amino acids: CASSLTGEILAKNIQYF.

V and J are TRBV5-1 and TRBJ1-1; TRBD1 is a possible D gene (5 bases). The CDR3 has 15 amino acids. V was cut by 0 bases and J by 1 base, with 10 bases left in between. The germline gives CDR1 SGHRS, CDR2 YFSETQ. CDR3 amino acids: CASSLGQGRNTEAFF. The DNA for the CDR3 is TGCGCCAGCAGCTTGGGGCAGGGTAGGAACACTGAAGCTTTCTTT.

The chain combines TRBV6-5 with TRBJ2-7; weak D call: TRBD2 (5 bases). Looked up from germline, CDR1 is MNHEY and CDR2 is SVGAGI. V lost 4 bases to trimming and J lost 3 bases, with 16 bases between them. The CDR3 is 15 residues long. CDR3 amino acids: CASSSTEAGLYEQYF. The DNA for the CDR3 is TGTGCCAGCAGTTCCACGGAGGCGGGCCTCTACGAGCAGTACTTC.

The chain has TRBV5-6 and TRBJ1-5; 8 bases are shared with TRBD1. From germline, CDR1 is SGHDT and CDR2 YYEEEE. With 4 bases clipped from V and 4 bases from J, the junction kept 4 bases outside the gene matches. The CDR3 has 14 amino acids. The CDR3 bases are TGTGCCAGCAGCGCAGGGGGCCGTAATCAGCCCCAGCATTTT. This sequence encodes CASSAGGRNQPQHF.

The chain employs TRBV5-1 and TRBJ2-7, with 10 bases identical to TRBD1. The CDR3 runs 14 residues. Germline V gene data show CDR1 as SGHRS and CDR2 as YFSETQ. V was clipped by 6 bases and J by 2 bases; unmatched bases: 5. CDR3 coding DNA: TGCGCCAGCACCTGGACAGGGGGAACCTACGAGCAGTACTTC. This encodes CASTWTGGTYEQYF.

The chain has TRBV30 and TRBJ1-1; the match to TRBD1 covers 7 bases. This CDR3 spans 14 amino acids. Per germline, CDR1 GTSNPN and CDR2 SVGIG (reference sequence). With V trimmed by 4 bases and J by 6 bases, 11 bases remained unmatched. CDR3 nucleotide sequence: TGTGCCTGGACCGCATTAACAGGGGTCGCTGAAGCTTTCTTT. This sequence encodes CAWTALTGVAEAFF.

This chain joins TRBV12-5 and TRBJ2-1; D not certain. Germline V gives CDR1 LGHNT, CDR2 FRNRAP. The V end lost 0 bases, the J end lost 7 bases, and 16 bases lay between the germline ends. The CDR3 totals 16 residues. CDR3: CASGLVLGPRWNEQFF. The CDR3 bases are TGTGCTAGTGGTTTGGTATTGGGCCCCAGATGGAATGAGCAGTTCTTC.

The V call is TRBV7-9, the J call TRBJ2-4; D might be TRBD2 (5 bases). Per germline, CDR1 SEHNR and CDR2 FQNEAQ (reference sequence). The CDR3 has 15 residues. Trimming removed 1 base from V and 9 bases from J, with 16 bases in between. The CDR3 protein is CASSLDVSGKGIQYF. CDR3 nucleotide sequence: TGTGCCAGCAGCTTAGATGTTTCGGGAAAGGGCATTCAGTACTTC. Together with reference TRBV7-9 and TRBJ2-4, the CDR3 gives the full variable domain: DTGVSQNPRHKITKRGQNVTFRCDPISEHNRLYWYRQTLGQGPEFLTYFQNEAQLEKSRLLSDRFSAERPKGSFSTLEIQRTEQGDSAMYLCASSLDVSGKGIQYFGAGTRLSVL.

J is TRBJ1-1 and V is TRBV10-1, with 7 bases fitting TRBD1. With V trimmed by 0 bases and J by 5 bases, 6 bases remained unmatched. From germline, CDR1 is WNHNN and CDR2 SYGVQD (reference sequence). The CDR3 spans 15 residues. The CDR3 spells CASSESIEQGTEAFF. The CDR3 DNA reads TGCGCCAGCAGTGAGTCTATTGAACAGGGGACTGAAGCTTTCTTT.

This chain joins TRBV25-1 and TRBJ1-1; D remains unclear. V was clipped by 6 bases and J by 6 bases, with 14 bases between them. The CDR3 consists of 13 residues. The germline V gene encodes CDR1 MGHDK and CDR2 SYGVNS. The CDR3 DNA reads TGTGCCAGCAGCCTAGACTCCCCACCTGAAGCTTTCTTT. This gives the protein CASSLDSPPEAFF.

The chain couples TRBV19 to TRBJ1-1; TRBD1 aligns across 10 bases. Germline CDR1 is LNHDA and CDR2 is SQIVND (reference sequence). The ends lost 9 bases at V and 8 bases at J; junction bases unmatched: 6. The CDR3 length is 12 residues. CDR3 sequence reads: CASSSGQGEAFF. CDR3 sequence (DNA): TGTGCCAGCTCGTCGGGACAGGGGGAAGCTTTCTTT.

This chain links TRBV1 with TRBJ2-3; the table gives TRBD2 as D, unverified against the DNA. TRBV1 is recorded as a pseudogene. This CDR3 region has 15 residues. Here the CDR3 reads CTSSQVRSRVDTQYF. The CDR3 bases are TGCACCAGCAGCCAGGTCAGGTCGAGGGTGGATACGCAGTATTTT.

The rearrangement joins TRBV19 to TRBJ2-7; 11 bases are shared with TRBD2. CDR1 is LNHDA and CDR2 is SQIVND in the germline V gene (reference sequence). The V and J ends lost 6 bases and 3 bases, in that order; junction bases with no gene match: 4. CDR3 length: 14 amino acids. The CDR3 spells CASRQLAGDYEQYF. DNA of the CDR3: TGTGCCAGTAGACAACTAGCGGGGGACTACGAGCAGTACTTC.

The chain carries TRBV11-2 and TRBJ2-1; tentative D call: TRBD2 (5 bases). The CDR3 covers 14 residues. The V and J ends lost 5 bases and 3 bases respectively, with 11 bases between them. Germline V gene sequence: CDR1 SGHAT, CDR2 FQNNGV. The CDR3 region is CASSHRGNYNEQFF. CDR3 nucleotide sequence: TGTGCCAGCAGCCACCGGGGAAACTACAATGAGCAGTTCTTC. The entire variable domain, with the rest obtained from reference TRBV11-2 and TRBJ2-1, is as follows: EAGVAQSPRYKIIEKRQSVAFWCNPISGHATLYWYQQILGQGPKLLIQFQNNGVVDDSQLPKDRFSAERLKGVDSTLKIQPAKLEDSAVYLCASSHRGNYNEQFFGPGTRLTVL.

The rearrangement uses TRBV6-5 and TRBJ2-3; D is perhaps TRBD1 (6 bases). Germline CDR1 and CDR2: MNHEY and SVGAGI. V was trimmed by 7 bases and J by 3 bases, leaving 11 bases between them. The CDR3 spans 13 residues. In DNA form, the CDR3 reads TGTGCCAGCAAGGCACAGGGAACAGATACGCAGTATTTT. Encoded protein: CASKAQGTDTQYF.

The V gene is TRBV14, the J gene TRBJ2-1; 8 bases are a match to TRBD2. V shed 3 bases, J shed 6 bases, and the junction held 10 bases outside the gene matches. CDR1 SGHDN and CDR2 FVKESK come from the germline V gene. The CDR3 is 16 residues long. The CDR3 loop reads CASSQKLAEFSNEQFF. Here the CDR3 DNA reads TGTGCCAGCAGCCAGAAACTAGCGGAGTTTAGCAATGAGCAGTTCTTC.

The rearrangement joins TRBV5-1 to TRBJ1-2, with D hard to call. The V gene's germline CDR1 is SGHRS and CDR2 YFSETQ. The germline V and J ends were trimmed by 5 bases and 4 bases, with 18 bases remaining between them. This CDR3 is 15 amino acids long. DNA for the CDR3: TGCGCCAGCAGAACAACCCCGGCGGAAAGCTATGGCTACACCTTC. Encoded protein: CASRTTPAESYGYTF.

This rearrangement joins TRBV20-1 to TRBJ2-7; tentatively, D is TRBD2 (5 bases). V was trimmed by 6 bases and J by 9 bases, leaving 12 bases between them. Germline assignment: CDR1 DFQATT and CDR2 SNEGSKA (reference sequence). The CDR3 is 10 amino acids. The CDR3 nucleotides are TGCAGTGCGGTGAGGGAAGGGCAGTACTTC. As protein: CSAVREGQYF.

In its sample, this clone was seen a few times. The V gene is TRBV4-1, the J gene TRBJ1-1; 10 positions match TRBD1. CDR1 and CDR2 (germline): MGHRA, YSYEKL. The CDR3 is 16 amino acids. V trimming: 4 bases; J trimming: 0 bases; junction bases outside the gene matches: 5. Here the CDR3 DNA reads TGCGCCAGCAGCCTTCCGACAGGGGGCATGAACACTGAAGCTTTCTTT. This sequence encodes CASSLPTGGMNTEAFF.

This clone was recorded once. This chain links TRBV5-6 with TRBJ2-7; D gene uncertain. The CDR3 loop spans 15 amino acids. Per germline, CDR1 SGHDT and CDR2 YYEEEE. The V gene lost 0 bases and the J gene lost 0 bases, with 10 bases spanning the gap. The DNA for the CDR3 is TGTGCCAGCAGCTTGGAGAGCCGTAGCTCCTACGAGCAGTACTTC. Amino acid sequence: CASSLESRSSYEQYF.

The chain couples TRBV4-1 to TRBJ1-1; TRBD1 agrees at 7 bases. Germline CDR1 is MGHRA and CDR2 is YSYEKL. Unmatched junction bases numbered 9, after V lost 1 base and J lost 1 base. This CDR3 has 17 amino acids. DNA of the CDR3: TGCGCCAGCAGCCAAGTCCCGGGGACAGCCAAGAACACTGAAGCTTTCTTT. Its protein is CASSQVPGTAKNTEAFF.

The CDR3 coding sequence is TGCGCCAGCAGCCAAATGCCAGGGTTTTGGGGCTACACCTTC. Encoded protein: CASSQMPGFWGYTF. The V call is TRBV4-1, the J call TRBJ1-2; a weak D match, TRBD1 (5 bases). Trimming shortened V by 2 bases and J by 8 bases, and 15 bases separated the two germline ends. The germline gives CDR1 MGHRA, CDR2 YSYEKL. CDR3 length: 14 residues.